This TCR beta chain was obtained from a study of T cells after yellow fever vaccination. The study's findings and limits: Clonotypes appearing in both CD4 and CD8 compartments existed, and their share was small.

TCRdb reprocessed the 5' RACE reads via MiXCR and lists one record per CDR3 protein. Of approximately 300,000 distinct CDR3 sequences listed, about 11% were seen once; the top ten hold 3.3%. This clonotype was detected only a few times. Its antigen is as yet unknown. V shed 5 bases and J 6 bases; nucleotides not matched to a gene: 13. This CDR3 has 15 amino acids. Germline CDR1 DFQATT, CDR2 SNEGSKA (reference sequence). This TCR was sampled from a man in his late teens or twenties who received the YFV17D yellow fever vaccine. The sample was CD4+ T cells sorted from PBMCs, taken 45 days after the yellow fever booster vaccination. The chain carries TRBV20-1 and TRBJ2-1, with 7 bases fitting TRBD1. As DNA, the CDR3 is TGCAGTGCTGAAGCTAGGGACAGAAAAATCAATGAGCAGTTCTTC. Encoded protein: CSAEARDRKINEQFF.